The 3 T cell receptor beta chains given below trace back to one sample, sequenced in a study of cytomegalovirus exposure and HLA in healthy donors. PCR involved 60 Vbeta and 13 Jbeta primers. Here immunoSEQ multiplex PCR was the method, and the copy in TCRdb shows in-frame clones only, minus some. The table has 150,000 to 200,000 clones, just over 70% seen once. The sample was PBMCs. These receptors all come from a human donor in good health.

This clone was recorded at least ten times. The chain carries TRBV27 and TRBJ1-1; 11 bases map to TRBD1. Germline trimming cut 6 bases from V and 7 bases from J; bases unmatched to any gene: 10. Germline loops: CDR1 MNHEY, CDR2 SMNVEV (reference sequence). The CDR3 loop spans 15 amino acids. In DNA, the CDR3 is TGTGCCAGCAGACTCAGGACAGGGGGCGTTAGTGAAGCTTTCTTT. Translating gives CASRLRTGGVSEAFF.

The count of this clone is one. The V call is TRBV6-5, the J call TRBJ1-1; tentative D call: TRBD1 (6 bases). Trimming took 0 bases from V and 8 from J, leaving 13 bases between them. The germline gives CDR1 MNHEY, CDR2 SVGAGI. This CDR3 is built from 14 residues. The CDR3 spells CASSYSGEGGEAFF. The CDR3 nucleotides read TGTGCCAGCAGTTACTCGGGGGAGGGGGGCGAAGCTTTCTTT.

The chain recombines TRBV30 with TRBJ1-2, with 9 positions matching TRBD1. The CDR3 sequence is 12 residues long. CDR1 and CDR2 from the germline V gene are GTSNPN and SVGIG (reference sequence). With V trimmed by 5 bases and J by 6 bases, 4 bases remained unmatched. As DNA, the CDR3 is TGTGCCTGGGGCACAGGGGGCAATGGCTACACCTTC. Amino acids: CAWGTGGNGYTF.